The rows below give T cell receptor beta chains drawn from one sample of a study of vaccination and CD4 T cells after COVID-19. TCRdb recomputed calls from the PCR reads with MiXCR, one row per CDR3 protein. The table includes over 20,000 distinct CDR3 sequences, over 60% detected once. Their antigens remain unidentified. Sample: CD4+ T cells from blood, cultured in vitro. The receptors here all came from a human donor who had recovered from COVID-19. The CDR3 runs from the conserved cysteine through the conserved F or W. The D gene is left open where the match is weak. A row's size may be missing; if present it is once, few, many or a size class.

clone_size	d_call	v_call	j_call	cdr3_nt	cdr3_aa
NA	TRBD1	TRBV20-1	TRBJ1-5	TGCAGTGCCGGGGACAGGGGTGGGAGTAGCAATCAGCCCCAGCATTTT	CSAGDRGGSSNQPQHF
NA	TRBD1	TRBV4-3	TRBJ1-4	TGCGCCAGCAGCCAAGGGTACAGGGGGGGATACGAAAAACTGTTTTTT	CASSQGYRGGYEKLFF
NA	TRBD1	TRBV11-2	TRBJ2-5	TGTGCCAGCAGCTCGGACAGGGGAAAGGAGACCCAGTACTTC	CASSSDRGKETQYF
NA	NA	TRBV12-3/TRBV12-4	TRBJ1-6	TGTGCCAGCCTAAGGGCCGGGACAAGTAATTCACCCCTCCACTTT	CASLRAGTSNSPLHF
NA	NA	TRBV6-1	TRBJ1-4	TGTGCCAGCAGTGAAGGATATAGGGTGGGGGAAAAACTGTTTTTT	CASSEGYRVGEKLFF
NA	NA	TRBV29-1	TRBJ1-1	TGCAGCGTTAGCAGGGCTGAAGCTTTCTTT	CSVSRAEAFF
NA	NA	TRBV6-2/TRBV6-3	TRBJ1-6	TGTGCCAGCAGTTACGGCTTGGGATATTCACCCCTCCACTTT	CASSYGLGYSPLHF
NA	NA	TRBV28	TRBJ1-1	TGTGCCAGCACCGGACCCAGGATGACAGTTGGGACTGAAGCTTTCTTT	CASTGPRMTVGTEAFF
NA	NA	TRBV18	TRBJ1-5	TGTGCCAGCTCACCGGGGCGGACAGTCCAATCGCCCCAGCATTTT	CASSPGRTVQSPQHF
NA	NA	TRBV19	TRBJ1-6	TGTGCCAGTAGTATCGCCGATTCACCCCTCCACTTT	CASSIADSPLHF
NA	NA	TRBV6-5	TRBJ1-2	TGTGCCAGCAGTTCCCAAGCGTACACCTTC	CASSSQAYTF
few	TRBD1	TRBV6-1	TRBJ2-2	TGTGCCAGCAGCCGGGACAGGGGACACACCGGGGAGCTGTTTTTT	CASSRDRGHTGELFF
NA	TRBD2	TRBV7-6	TRBJ2-3	TGTGCCAGCAGCTCGACGGGACTAGCCACAGATACGCAGTATTTT	CASSSTGLATDTQYF
NA	TRBD2	TRBV20-1	TRBJ2-7	TGCAGTGCTAGCCCACTAGCGGGAGGTGTGTACGAGCAGTACTTC	CSASPLAGGVYEQYF
NA	NA	TRBV5-4	TRBJ2-6	TGTGCCAGCAGCTTTAGGTCTGGGGCCAACGTCCTGACTTTC	CASSFRSGANVLTF
NA	NA	TRBV29-1	TRBJ2-7	TGCAGCGTGTGTACAGGGCGGCGCGAGCAGTACTTC	CSVCTGRREQYF
NA	NA	TRBV18	TRBJ2-5	TGTGCCAGCTCACCGACCGCTCTAGTGCTACAAGAGACCCAGTACTTC	CASSPTALVLQETQYF
NA	NA	TRBV7-2	TRBJ1-5	TGTGCCAGCAGGGAACCTGGAGCAGCTAGCAATCAGCCCCAGCATTTT	CASREPGAASNQPQHF
NA	TRBD1	TRBV16	TRBJ1-1	TGTGCCAGCAGCCCCCAGGGGGGCAGGAACACTGAAGCTTTCTTT	CASSPQGGRNTEAFF
once	TRBD1	TRBV20-1	TRBJ1-5	TGCAGTGCTCCCGACAGGGCAAATCAGCCCCAGCATTTT	CSAPDRANQPQHF
NA	TRBD1	TRBV6-1	TRBJ1-6	TGTGCCAGCAGGGCCGGGACAGGGGAGTATTCACCCCTCCACTTT	CASRAGTGEYSPLHF
NA	TRBD2	TRBV12-3/TRBV12-4	TRBJ2-3	TGTGCCAGCAGGGGGACTAGCGGGGCCACGCAGTATTTT	CASRGTSGATQYF
few	NA	TRBV20-1	TRBJ1-2	TGCATTGGGCCTGTTGTGAGCGAGGAACTCTATGGCTACACCTTC	CIGPVVSEELYGYTF
NA	NA	TRBV27	TRBJ2-5	TGTGCCAGCAGCCCTCGGGCCCAAGAGACCCAGTACTTC	CASSPRAQETQYF
NA	NA	TRBV20-1	TRBJ1-2	TGCAGTGCTAGAGTCAGGGACGGTAACTATGGCTACACCTTC	CSARVRDGNYGYTF
NA	TRBD2	TRBV11-2	TRBJ2-1	TGTGCCAGCCGCACGAAAGCGGGAGGAATCAATGAGCAGTTCTTC	CASRTKAGGINEQFF
NA	TRBD1	TRBV6-1	TRBJ1-1	TGTGCCAGCAGTGCCACCGGGACAGGGAACGCTGAAGCTTTCTTT	CASSATGTGNAEAFF
NA	TRBD1	TRBV30	TRBJ1-3	TGTGCCTGGAGGGTACCCGACAGGGAAGGTAACACCATATATTTT	CAWRVPDREGNTIYF
NA	TRBD2	TRBV20-1	TRBJ2-3	TGCAGTGCTAGTCTTCTAGCGGGAGGGAGAACAGATACGCAGTATTTT	CSASLLAGGRTDTQYF
NA	NA	TRBV19	TRBJ1-4	TGTGCCAGTAGTGTGACGGGGGGCCAACGGGAAAAACTGTTTTTT	CASSVTGGQREKLFF
NA	NA	TRBV7-9	TRBJ1-3	TGTGCCAGCAACCTCGAACAGGGAGACTCTGGAAACACCATATATTTT	CASNLEQGDSGNTIYF
NA	TRBD2	TRBV6-2/TRBV6-3	TRBJ2-2	TGTGCCACCCGGGAGGGAGGGGGTTCCACCGGGGAGCTGTTTTTT	CATREGGGSTGELFF
NA	NA	TRBV15	TRBJ1-1	TGTGCCACCAGCAGGCAGGCGGCCGGCGGGGAAGCTTTCTTT	CATSRQAAGGEAFF
NA	NA	TRBV20-1	TRBJ2-7	TGCAGTGCCCGGAAGGACCTCTACGAGCAGTACTTC	CSARKDLYEQYF
few	TRBD1	TRBV19	TRBJ2-7	TGTGCCAGTAGTATCCGGGACAGGGTCTACGAGCAGTACTTC	CASSIRDRVYEQYF
NA	TRBD1	TRBV20-1	TRBJ1-4	TGCAGTGCTGGCCAGGGGGAAAGGGAAAAACTGTTTTTT	CSAGQGEREKLFF
NA	NA	TRBV12-3/TRBV12-4	TRBJ1-5	TGTGCCAGCAGTTCCTCAGGCAAGCCCCAGCATTTT	CASSSSGKPQHF
NA	TRBD1	TRBV6-1	TRBJ2-1	TGTGCCAGCAGACTCAGGAGGGACAGGGTGAAGGAGCAGTTCTTC	CASRLRRDRVKEQFF
few	NA	TRBV18	TRBJ2-5	TGTGCCAGCTCACCCGGCCTCCAAGAGACCCAGTACTTC	CASSPGLQETQYF
NA	TRBD2	TRBV10-1	TRBJ2-4	TGCGCCAGCAGTGGACTAGCGGAATCCAAAAACATTCAGTACTTC	CASSGLAESKNIQYF
NA	NA	TRBV6-5	TRBJ2-1	TGTGCCAGCAGTTACTCCTACCTAGACGGGTACAATGAGCAGTTCTTC	CASSYSYLDGYNEQFF
few	TRBD1	TRBV20-1	TRBJ1-6	TGCGGGCGAGGACAGGCCTGGGTTCACCCTGGGAATTCACCCCTCCACTTT	CGRGQAWVHPGNSPLHF
medium-sized	NA	TRBV21-1	TRBJ1-6	TGTGCCAGCAGCCTGTTTCAGGACAGGAAAGCATCCTATAATTCACCCCTCCACTTT	CASSLFQDRKASYNSPLHF
NA	TRBD1	TRBV12-3/TRBV12-4	TRBJ1-5	TGTGCCAGCAGCCGAGGGACAGTCTTCCAGCCCCAGCATTTT	CASSRGTVFQPQHF
NA	NA	TRBV11-2	TRBJ2-5	TGTGCCAGCAGCTCATATGGTGGGGGAGGAGAGACCCAGTACTTC	CASSSYGGGGETQYF
NA	NA	TRBV12-3/TRBV12-4	TRBJ1-2	TGTGCCAGCAGTTTGATCCAGGGAGTCTATGGCTACACCTTC	CASSLIQGVYGYTF
NA	TRBD1	TRBV20-1	TRBJ1-6	TGCAGTGCTAGTTCCAGGGGGCCTAATTCACCCCTCCACTTT	CSASSRGPNSPLHF
NA	NA	TRBV19	TRBJ1-2	TGTGCCAGTAGTATCATTGGAACTAACTATGGCTACACCTTC	CASSIIGTNYGYTF